Presented here are 20 T cell receptor beta chains from one specimen sequenced in a study of cytomegalovirus exposure and HLA in healthy donors. The PCR employed 60 Vbeta primers together with 13 Jbeta primers. TCRdb's table, derived via immunoSEQ multiplex PCR, lists solely in-frame clones and lacks some. The repertoire holds roughly 170,000 clones, with less than 90% as singletons. Material for sequencing was PBMCs. These receptors were obtained from a young man in good health and CMV-seronegative.

This chain connects TRBV11-3 to TRBJ2-1; tentative D call: TRBD2 (7 bases). Trimming cost V 5 bases and J 7 bases, with 21 bases left between them. CDR1 is SGHNT and CDR2 is YENEEA in the germline V gene. This CDR3 comprises 16 residues. The CDR3 DNA reads as TGTGCCAGCAGCCCCCGAGGGAGGGGGGGCTCGAATGAGCAGTTCTTC. Its protein is CASSPRGRGGSNEQFF.

This clone was recorded only once. This rearrangement joins TRBV10-3 to TRBJ2-7; D perhaps matches TRBD1 (5 bases). The CDR3 loop spans 14 amino acids. Trimming took off 6 bases at V and 7 bases at J, with 19 bases between the two ends. The germline gives CDR1 ENHRY, CDR2 SYGVKD. CDR3 bases: TGTGCCATCAGGGAGCAGGGCGCCTCGGAGGAGCAGTACTTC. This sequence encodes CAIREQGASEEQYF.

The rearrangement joins TRBV5-1 to TRBJ2-5, with 11 bases matching TRBD2. The end of the DNA aligns better with TRBJ2-7, so the J call may be wrong. The CDR3 is made up of 18 amino acids. The germline CDR1 and CDR2 sequences are SGHRS and YFSETQ. The chain's CDR3 is CASSLSSGTSGFSYEQYF. DNA for the CDR3: TGCGCCAGCAGCTTGTCTTCCGGGACTAGCGGATTCTCTTACGAGCAGTACTTC.

V usage is TRBV7-9 and J usage is TRBJ1-2, with TRBD1 as a possible D gene (6 bases). Trimming stripped 5 bases from V and 1 base from J, with 23 bases between. Germline V gene lookup returns CDR1 SEHNR and CDR2 FQNEAQ (reference sequence). This CDR3 comprises 18 residues. CDR3 amino acids: CASSQEGVGFPRNYGYTF. The DNA of the CDR3 is TGTGCCAGCAGCCAAGAGGGGGTGGGGTTCCCACGTAACTATGGCTACACCTTC.

For the CDR3, the DNA is TGTGCCAGCAGCTTAGGAAGACAGGGGGCTCCCAAGTTCTTC. This gives the protein CASSLGRQGAPKFF. V is TRBV7-9 and J is TRBJ2-1; 10 bases fit TRBD1. The germline CDR1 and CDR2 sequences are SEHNR and FQNEAQ (reference sequence). This CDR3 is built from 14 residues. The V and J ends lost 1 base and 14 bases, in that order; junction bases with no gene match: 8. Variable domain in full (rest from reference TRBV7-9 and TRBJ2-1): DTGVSQNPRHKITKRGQNVTFRCDPISEHNRLYWYRQTLGQGPEFLTYFQNEAQLEKSRLLSDRFSAERPKGSFSTLEIQRTEQGDSAMYLCASSLGRQGAPKFFGPGTRLTVL.

The chain links TRBV6-1 to TRBJ2-7, with 9 bases identical to TRBD2. V dropped 6 bases and J dropped 2; count of bases not matched to a gene: 5. This CDR3 is 14 amino acids long. Germline CDR1 is MNHNS and CDR2 is SASEGT. CDR3 amino acids: CASRGIAGAYEQYF. DNA of the CDR3: TGTGCCAGCAGGGGGATAGCGGGGGCCTACGAGCAGTACTTC.

The chain joins TRBV2 to TRBJ2-5; tentative D call: TRBD1 (5 bases). This CDR3 has 13 amino acids. Trimming took off 6 bases at V and 5 bases at J, with 13 bases between the two ends. Germline CDR1 and CDR2: SNHLY and FYNNEI. The CDR3 spells CASRPRQRETQYF. In DNA, the CDR3 is TGTGCCAGCAGGCCGAGACAGAGGGAGACCCAGTACTTC.

This chain uses TRBV6-5 with TRBJ2-5, with 8 bases that match TRBD2. Germline assignment: CDR1 MNHEY and CDR2 SVGAGI. Germline trimming cut 8 bases from V and 0 bases from J; bases unmatched to any gene: 8. The CDR3 sequence is 15 residues long. As DNA, the CDR3 is TGTGCCAGCGCTCTAGGCGGGAGGCACCAAGAGACCCAGTACTTC. Residues: CASALGGRHQETQYF.

This clone was seen only once. V usage is TRBV27 and J usage is TRBJ2-7; D possibly corresponds to TRBD2 (6 bases). The V end lost 2 bases, the J end lost 6 bases, and 8 bases lay between the germline ends. Looked up from germline, CDR1 is MNHEY and CDR2 is SMNVEV (reference sequence). The CDR3 runs to 12 residues. Here the CDR3 DNA reads TGTGCCAGCAGTTTAGGGCGGGGCGAGCAGTACTTC. Protein product: CASSLGRGEQYF.

The chain links TRBV19 to TRBJ2-2; 12 bases fit TRBD1. Trimming at V came to 4 bases and at J to 7 bases, leaving 10 bases not matched to a gene. Germline lookup yields CDR1 LNHDA and CDR2 SQIVND (reference sequence). The length of the CDR3 is 17 residues. In nucleotides, the CDR3 is TGTGCCAGTAGTAACCCCAGGGGACAGGGGGCCAGCGGGGAGCTGTTTTTT. Amino acids: CASSNPRGQGASGELFF.

The chain links TRBV15 to TRBJ1-3; D possibly corresponds to TRBD1 (5 bases). The CDR3 spans 15 residues. In germline, CDR1 is LNHNV, CDR2 YYDKDF (reference sequence). The V and J ends lost 1 base and 4 bases respectively, with 11 bases between them. The CDR3 loop reads CATSRAPGQGNTIYF. As DNA, the CDR3 is TGTGCCACCAGCAGAGCCCCAGGGCAGGGAAACACCATATATTTT.

In DNA, the CDR3 is TGTGCCAGCAGCCATCAGGTATCCTATGGCTACACCTTC. Its translation: CASSHQVSYGYTF. The chain has TRBV4-2 and TRBJ1-2; no firm D call. V lost 3 bases, J lost 4 bases, and 9 bases lay in between. Germline CDR1 reads LGHNA; CDR2 reads YNFKEQ. The CDR3 runs 13 residues.

The V and J genes are TRBV5-4 and TRBJ1-5; TRBD1 is a possible D gene (5 bases). Germline V gene sequence: CDR1 SGHNT, CDR2 YYREEE (reference sequence). With 4 bases removed from V and 4 bases from J, the gap between germline ends came to 6 bases. This CDR3 is 12 amino acids long. This CDR3 is CASSQGNQPQHF. The CDR3, as DNA: TGTGCCAGCAGCCAGGGTAATCAGCCCCAGCATTTT.

This clone was counted once. The rearrangement links TRBV19 to TRBJ2-7; D possibly corresponds to TRBD2 (6 bases). The length of the CDR3 is 14 residues. V lost 5 bases and J lost 2, with 13 bases in between. CDR1 and CDR2 from the germline V gene are LNHDA and SQIVND (reference sequence). CDR3 nucleotides: TGTGCCAGTAGTCCGGGACTTGGGACCTACGAGCAGTACTTC. Translated, it gives CASSPGLGTYEQYF.

CDR3: CASGRGMATSYNEQFF. The DNA for the CDR3 is TGTGCCAGTGGGAGGGGGATGGCTACTTCCTACAATGAGCAGTTCTTC. The V and J genes are TRBV19 and TRBJ2-1; TRBD2 is a possible D gene (7 bases). The CDR3 totals 16 residues. Trimming pared 8 bases from V and 1 base from J, leaving 18 bases between. In germline, CDR1 is LNHDA, CDR2 SQIVND (reference sequence).

This clone was picked up one time. This chain links TRBV2 with TRBJ1-1; no firm D call. CDR3 length equals 14 residues. Germline CDR1 and CDR2: SNHLY and FYNNEI. V lost 7 bases, J lost 0 bases, and 12 bases lay in between. The CDR3 is CASKVGKMNTEAFF. The CDR3 region has the DNA TGTGCCAGCAAAGTGGGCAAAATGAACACTGAAGCTTTCTTT.

For the CDR3, the DNA is TGTGCCAGCAGCTTAGGACAGGGGATCGCAGATACGCAGTATTTT. Residues: CASSLGQGIADTQYF. The J gene is TRBJ2-3, the V gene TRBV11-2; 8 bases are a match to TRBD1. J lost 4 bases, V lost 1 base, and 4 bases had no gene match. This CDR3 comprises 15 residues. Germline V gene data show CDR1 as SGHAT and CDR2 as FQNNGV.

The chain couples TRBV15 to TRBJ2-7; possible D gene TRBD1, 5 bases. Germline assignment: CDR1 LNHNV and CDR2 YYDKDF (reference sequence). The CDR3 is 14 residues long. V lost 1 base to trimming and J lost 3 bases, with 10 bases between them. This CDR3 is CATSRAGQNYEQYF. CDR3 nucleotides: TGTGCCACCAGCAGAGCAGGACAAAACTACGAGCAGTACTTC.

The V and J genes are TRBV7-6 and TRBJ2-7, with 13 positions matching TRBD2. The length of the CDR3 is 14 residues. Germline V gene lookup returns CDR1 SGHVS and CDR2 FNYEAQ. V shed 5 bases and J 5 bases; nucleotides not matched to a gene: 3. CDR3 sequence: CASSRGTSGNEQYF. In nucleotides, the CDR3 is TGTGCCAGCAGCAGAGGGACTAGCGGGAACGAGCAGTACTTC.

The chain carries TRBV2 and TRBJ2-5; 7 bases are shared with TRBD1. With the DNA end fitting TRBJ2-7 better, the J assignment may be wrong. The CDR3 loop spans 13 amino acids. Looked up from germline, CDR1 is SNHLY and CDR2 is FYNNEI. The CDR3 spells CASSWDSLGEQYF. The CDR3, as DNA: TGTGCCAGCAGTTGGGACAGTCTTGGCGAGCAGTACTTC.